Included here is one TCR beta chain sequence, with context. What it recognizes is unknown. This sample stems from a study of cytomegalovirus exposure and HLA in healthy donors. Notes on the study in general: Fewer N-insertions than the approximately 700-donor mean were reportedly shown by an Asian-associated ancestry cluster in a later analysis. The study carried out a later analysis of TCR beta sequences. It associated 15,000 to 20,000 of them with specific HLA alleles at a false discovery rate of 0.05.

CDR1 is SGHRS, CDR2 YFSETQ, per germline. Trimming left V 0 bases short and J 8 bases short, with 9 bases between. The CDR3 has 13 amino acids. Each donor was healthy, and each was a bone marrow donor. The PCR used 60 Vbeta and 13 Jbeta primers. Some clones are missing from TCRdb's copy, which holds only in-frame ones; the method was immunoSEQ multiplex PCR. Among 200,000 or so clones listed, 80% to 85% were seen once. Sequenced input: PBMCs. The receptor was derived from a man in his forties in good health and CMV-seropositive. The chain is built from TRBV5-1 and TRBJ2-4; tentatively, D is TRBD2 (6 bases). Here the CDR3 reads CASSLAGGDIQYF. The CDR3 region has the DNA TGCGCCAGCAGCTTGGCCGGGGGTGACATTCAGTACTTC.